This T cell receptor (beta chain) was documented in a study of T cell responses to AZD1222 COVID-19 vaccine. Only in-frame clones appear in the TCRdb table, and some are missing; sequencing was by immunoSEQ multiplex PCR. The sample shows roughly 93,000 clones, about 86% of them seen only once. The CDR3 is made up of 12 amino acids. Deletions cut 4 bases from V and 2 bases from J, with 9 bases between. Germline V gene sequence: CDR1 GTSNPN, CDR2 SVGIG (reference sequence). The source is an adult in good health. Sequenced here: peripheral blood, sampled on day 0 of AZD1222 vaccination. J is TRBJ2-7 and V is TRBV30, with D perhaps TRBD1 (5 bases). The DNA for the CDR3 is TGTGCCTGGACGCAGGGTACCTACGAGCAGTACTTC. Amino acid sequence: CAWTQGTYEQYF.